This T cell receptor beta chain comes out of a study of metastatic and nonmetastatic thyroid tumors. Across the study: The authors compared repertoires across blood and tumor or nodule tissue from malignant and benign thyroid patients. Whole-study results and caveats: As reported, TCR beta diversity in blood and tumor was significantly higher in malignant thyroid tumors than in benign nodules.

Original data processing: The study took CDR3 differences across clinicopathological groups and made a distant-metastasis classifier for papillary thyroid cancer from them. Through MiXCR, TCRdb re-clonotyped the PCR reads. V and J calls and clone size were set by TCRdb, not the authors. This table has over 25,000 clones, about 20% appearing once. Comment on this clone: Its cognate antigen is unknown.

No patient had received any treatment before thyroid surgery. With 6 bases clipped from V and 6 bases from J, the junction kept 7 bases outside the gene matches. The CDR3 contains 13 residues. The chain is built from TRBV12-3 or TRBV12-4 and TRBJ1-2; 7 bases agree with TRBD1. Sequenced material: blood. The origin of this receptor is a female donor with papillary thyroid cancer or a benign thyroid nodule (not recorded which). Some clones in this sample may be carry-over from other donors' samples. In DNA form, the CDR3 reads TGTGCCAGCAGCAAACAGGGGTGGAATGGCTACACCTTC. It is translated as CASSKQGWNGYTF.